The source of this T cell receptor beta chain is a study of blood T cell repertoires in COVID-19. V was trimmed by 6 bases and J by 2 bases, leaving 9 bases between them. CDR1 and CDR2 from the germline V gene are MGHRA and YSYEKL. This CDR3 contains 13 residues. In the original workflow: For nucleated cells, counts were estimated from reference gene primer amplification. Only in-frame clones appear in the TCRdb table, and some are missing; sequencing was by immunoSEQ multiplex PCR. V and J calls and clone size are given by that table; D and trimming were obtained from the DNA. The sample has some 130,000 clones, approximately 90% seen once.

The clonotype originates from a man in his sixties with COVID-19, enrolled during active disease. J is TRBJ2-3 and V is TRBV4-1, with D maybe TRBD2 (5 bases). Source material: peripheral blood. CDR3 nucleotide sequence: TGCGCCAGCAGGAGGGAGTTCACAGATACGCAGTATTTT. Translation: CASRREFTDTQYF.